There are many counts of the clone carrying this T cell receptor beta chain. This specimen comes from a study of spatial heterogeneity in lung cancer. Study overall: Detected sequences consistently included more beta-chain ones than alpha-chain ones. The mean occurrence of each unique TCR and UMI combination in raw reads exceeded eight.

TCRdb re-derived calls from the 5' RACE reads in MiXCR, one entry per CDR3 protein. The table has 45,000 to 65,000 distinct CDR3 sequences, roughly 7% seen once. Trimming removed 5 bases from V and 5 bases from J; junction bases left unmatched: 6. This CDR3 contains 16 residues. The germline V gene has CDR1 LNHDA and CDR2 SQIVND (reference sequence). Sample time point: sample taken at primary tumor resection. The input material, whole RNA from tumor, nontumor lung or frozen PBMC, was sequenced unsorted. This specimen consisted of PBMCs, obtained at surgery. The rearrangement links TRBV19 to TRBJ2-1; 13 nucleotides line up with TRBD2. The clonotype comes from a female donor with early-stage non-small cell lung cancer. The CDR3 sequence: CASSFPTSGGNNEQFF. The CDR3 DNA sequence: TGTGCCAGTAGTTTCCCGACTAGCGGGGGGAACAATGAGCAGTTCTTC.